This note documents a single T cell receptor (beta chain) sequence. Profiled with immunoSEQ multiplex PCR; TCRdb holds only in-frame clones, not every one. The sample shows some 17,000 clones, less than 80% of them seen only once. This specimen comes from a study of T cell clonotyping in hematopoietic cell transplantation. The CDR3 contains 13 residues. The germline V and J ends were trimmed by 0 bases and 5 bases, with 5 bases remaining between them. CDR1 is MGHRA, CDR2 YSYEKL, per germline. This chain connects TRBV4-1 to TRBJ1-5, with unresolved D. The specimen sequenced was peripheral blood mononuclear cells. The source is a woman aged 60 to 75 in good health. Some clones in this sample may be carry-over from other donors' samples. The CDR3 DNA follows: TGCGCCAGCAGCCAAGATCTATATCAGCCCCAGCATTTT. Amino acid sequence: CASSQDLYQPQHF.